The sample holds many counts of the clone carrying this T cell receptor (beta chain). Antigen specificity is unknown. Germline-derived CDR1 and CDR2 are DFQATT and SNEGSKA (reference sequence). This CDR3 region has 13 residues. Trimming took off 1 base at V and 5 bases at J, with 11 bases between the two ends. A unique molecular identifier was carried by every single TCR cDNA molecule. Each CDR3 protein gets one entry after TCRdb re-called the 5' RACE reads with MiXCR. Of 2,700 or so distinct CDR3 sequences detected, approximately 1.3% appear once; the ten largest clones hold about 10%. This sample was included in a study of spatial heterogeneity in lung cancer. Time point denoted: sample taken at primary tumor resection. The donors were 65 to 85 patients with non-small cell lung cancer that was early-stage and untreated. Tumor, nontumor lung or frozen PBMC supplied whole RNA that was sequenced unsorted.

General study findings and limits: Tumors with more nonsynonymous mutations had more expanded intratumoral alpha and beta TCRs. Alpha and beta chain coverage of tumor T cells was estimated at about 7% and 13%, respectively.

Sequences were derived from lung tumor tissue, sampled at surgery. The chain has TRBV20-1 and TRBJ2-5, with D uncertain. This receptor was obtained from a male donor with early-stage non-small cell lung cancer. The CDR3 DNA reads as TGCAGTGCTAGAGGGCAAGCTGTTGAGACCCAGTACTTC. Translation gives CSARGQAVETQYF.